The subject of this entry is one T cell receptor (delta chain). Only a few counts were recorded for this clone. The clone's antigen remains unknown. No much larger clone is present one base from it, and per-base qualities are unavailable. These data come from a study of Vδ1+ human thymocytes (dated by TCRdb to 2016 to 2018). Background on the whole study: The study characterised mRNA-level TRG and TRD CDR3 repertoires of highly purified Vdelta1+ thymocytes from young children as a data resource. Validation of the multiplex-based CDR3 amplicon strategy against 5'RACE-based CDR3 amplicon generation methods had been performed previously.

Thymic samples were depleted of alphabeta T cells, then CD3+ TCRVdelta1+ TCRVdelta2- thymocytes were FACS-sorted. The purity of the sorted Vdelta1+ thymocytes was between roughly 97% and 99.6%. Thymic specimens came from 8 or 9 paediatric patients undergoing corrective cardiac surgery, aged from roughly 5 days to 15 months. After the thymic tissue was dispersed, mononuclear cells were isolated using a Histopaque-1077 density gradient. The staining antibodies were anti-TCRVdelta1 clone TS8.2, anti-TCRVdelta2 clone B6, anti-CD3 clone HIT3a and anti-TCRalphabeta clone IP26. CDR3 length: 23 amino acids, cysteine to phenylalanine. The retained sequence is limited to the CDR3, 69 bases, with the frame set at the first base. The germline V and J ends show losses of 0 bases and 1 base respectively, and no gene match explains 24 bases of the junction. CDR1 and CDR2, looked up from the germline V gene, are TSWWSYY and QGS.

Findings and caveats that apply to the study as a whole: The authors advised highly purified populations and single-cell validation, since unexpected Vdelta2 sequences could cause misinterpretation of bulk repertoire data. Many TRG clonotypes were shared between donors (up to about 6.9x10^3), whereas TRD repertoires were essentially private (max 116 shared). No clustering by age or sex was observed, so analyses did not stratify donors by these variables. Unlike the oligoclonal repertoires in peripheral blood, the thymic TRG and TRD repertoires appeared highly polyclonal, with Gaussian CDR3 length distributions. Even though sort purity was high, roughly 20% of thymic TRD sequences were Vdelta2 (and few were Vdelta3), which was not the case for the peripheral blood Vdelta1+ controls.

RNA was isolated using the RNeasy mini kit, and reverse transcription was performed with Superscript III. Multiplex PCR was used to generate CDR3 amplicons, with pooled V-gene forward primers and a constant-region reverse primer carrying Illumina adaptor overhangs. After gel purification, the amplicons were indexed with Nextera index primers during about 8 additional PCR cycles and then purified using AMPure XP beads. Sequencing of libraries was performed on an Illumina MiSeq using paired-end 250 bp reads, dual indexing and a roughly 20% PhiX spike-in. As for the original processing: Reads were quality checked with FastQC, and TRG read pairs were merged with ea-utils fastq-join. IMGT/HighV-QUEST was used to annotate sequences, retaining only productive sequences with an unambiguous V-gene assignment, and each clonotype was defined by an identical CDR3 sequence. Downstream analysis used VDJtools 1.1.1, tcR 2.2.3, Treemap and vegan Shannon diversity in R 3.4.4. Via CATT, TCRdb reprocessed the public reads, and rows with identical DNA were then joined. These V and J calls rely on TCRdb rather than the paper's analysis. Present in this sample are 45,000 to 60,000 delta-chain clones, approximately 16% of which were seen just once. The ten largest account for over 0.35% of the sample.

Sequencing used Vdelta1+ gamma-delta thymocytes from the thymus. The cell subset or site label here, explained by the study, means: FACS-sorted CD3+ TCRalphabeta- TCRVdelta1+ TCRVdelta2- thymocytes. This chain joins TRDV1 to TRDJ1, with TRDD3 matching 9 junction bases. The receptor was isolated from a girl less than two years old who had congenital heart surgery. This receptor has the CDR3 CALGELGHHTGGNRDCITDKLIF. The sequenced DNA is TGTGCTCTTGGGGAACTGGGACACCATACTGGGGGAAATCGGGATTGCATCACCGATAAACTCATCTTT.